What follows are 19 T cell receptor beta chains derived from one specimen sequenced in a study of response to subunit inactivated influenza vaccine. MiXCR was run by TCRdb on the RT-PCR reads, yielding one entry per CDR3 protein. The sample includes under 200,000 distinct CDR3 sequences, approximately 11% of them seen just once. The sample was CD8+ T cells sorted from PBMCs, taken around 2 years after vaccination. The origin of the receptors is a man in his fifties or sixties who received an inactivated influenza vaccine.

This clonotype was observed a handful of times. This chain links TRBV4-3 with TRBJ1-1; TRBD1 might be the D (5 bases). Germline V gene data show CDR1 as LGHNA and CDR2 as YSLEER. Trimming pared 6 bases from V and 0 bases from J, leaving 11 bases between. The CDR3 is made up of 14 amino acids. CDR3 region: CASRQALLNTEAFF. Here the CDR3 DNA reads TGCGCCAGCAGACAGGCGCTCTTGAACACTGAAGCTTTCTTT.

This clonotype was observed many times. The gene calls are TRBV2 and TRBJ2-3; TRBD1 might be the D (6 bases). The CDR3 contains 13 residues. Germline CDR1 is SNHLY and CDR2 is FYNNEI. The ends were cut back, 9 bases at V and 2 bases at J, with 12 bases in the middle. CDR3 protein: CARGTPNTDTQYF. The CDR3 nucleotides are TGTGCCAGAGGGACACCCAACACAGATACGCAGTATTTT.

About this clonotype itself: Given a much more abundant clone one base away, this may be a read error. The chain has TRBV5-1 and TRBJ2-7; 10 positions agree with TRBD1. The CDR3 length is 15 residues. CDR1 is SGHRS and CDR2 is YFSETQ in the germline V gene. The CDR3 loop is CASSLAGQGPYAQYF. The CDR3 coding sequence is TGCGCCAGCAGCTTGGCGGGACAGGGGCCCTACGCGCAGTACTTC.

In its sample, this clonotype was seen many times. This chain links TRBV11-2 with TRBJ2-3; TRBD2 matches 11 bases. Germline V gene lookup returns CDR1 SGHAT and CDR2 FQNNGV. V lost 4 bases, J lost 0 bases, and 15 bases stayed unmatched. This CDR3 region has 20 residues. CDR3: CASSSEFGTSGLYSTDTQYF. The CDR3 coding sequence is TGTGCCAGCAGCTCCGAGTTCGGGACTAGCGGCTTATATAGCACAGATACGCAGTATTTT.

This clonotype came up a few times. The chain couples TRBV4-1 to TRBJ2-7; D unresolved. Germline CDR1 is MGHRA and CDR2 is YSYEKL. With 3 bases removed from V and 2 bases from J, the gap between germline ends came to 8 bases. This CDR3 contains 13 residues. Here the CDR3 DNA reads TGCGCCAGCAGCCAGCGCCTTACCTACGAGCAGTACTTC. It yields the protein CASSQRLTYEQYF.

This clonotype was counted many times. V is TRBV27 and J is TRBJ2-5; no clear D gene. CDR1 and CDR2 (germline): MNHEY, SMNVEV (reference sequence). The CDR3 contains 14 residues. The V end lost 2 bases, the J end lost 4 bases, and 11 bases lay between the germline ends. The chain's CDR3 is CASSLGSGRETQYF. The CDR3 nucleotides are TGTGCCAGCAGTTTAGGTAGTGGGCGAGAGACCCAGTACTTC.

The chain couples TRBV5-1 to TRBJ2-7, with TRBD1 identical over 8 bases. This CDR3 is 14 amino acids long. V lost 4 bases, J lost 5 bases, and 8 bases stayed unmatched. Germline V gene lookup returns CDR1 SGHRS and CDR2 YFSETQ. CDR3 sequence: CASSKWTGLNEQYF. The CDR3 bases are TGCGCCAGCAGCAAGTGGACAGGGTTGAACGAGCAGTACTTC.

In its sample, this clonotype was seen a few times. The chain couples TRBV6-1 to TRBJ1-2, with a tentative D call TRBD1 (6 bases). The CDR3 runs to 15 residues. Germline V CDR1 and CDR2: MNHNS, SASEGT. V lost 5 bases and J 0 bases, leaving 13 bases between the germline ends. The CDR3 here is CASSRTGTTNYGYTF. CDR3 coding DNA: TGTGCCAGCAGTCGCACCGGGACAACTAACTATGGCTACACCTTC.

This clonotype was detected a few times. The chain joins TRBV2 to TRBJ2-3, with D hard to call. The V end was cut by 2 bases, the J end by 0 bases, with 9 bases between. This CDR3 has 15 amino acids. CDR1 and CDR2 (germline): SNHLY, FYNNEI. CDR3 sequence: CASSEIGRSTDTQYF. The CDR3 DNA is TGTGCCAGCAGTGAAATAGGACGGAGCACAGATACGCAGTATTTT.

The rearrangement links TRBV5-6 to TRBJ1-2; D is ambiguous. V was clipped by 4 bases and J by 6 bases, with 19 bases between them. CDR3 length equals 15 residues. Germline V gene lookup returns CDR1 SGHDT and CDR2 YYEEEE. CDR3 sequence: CASSPWFRGEDGYTF. The DNA for the CDR3 is TGTGCCAGCAGCCCGTGGTTTCGGGGTGAGGATGGCTACACCTTC.

This clonotype has only a few counts. The V gene is TRBV4-3, the J gene TRBJ2-2; 7 positions match TRBD2. J gave up 3 bases and V 0 bases, and 4 bases lay outside the gene matches. CDR3 length: 16 residues. The germline gives CDR1 LGHNA, CDR2 YSLEER. CDR3 protein: CASSQEREGYTGELFF. The CDR3 region has the DNA TGCGCCAGCAGCCAAGAGAGGGAGGGATACACCGGGGAGCTGTTTTTT.

This clonotype has at least ten counts. The chain is built from TRBV12-3 or TRBV12-4 and TRBJ2-7; D might be TRBD2 (5 bases). V was cut by 0 bases and J by 4 bases, with 16 bases left in between. CDR3 length: 16 residues. CDR3 sequence: CASSLANRAPGYEQYF. CDR3 nucleotides: TGTGCCAGCAGTTTAGCGAATCGGGCCCCGGGGTACGAGCAGTACTTC.

This clonotype was observed many times. The chain has TRBV5-1 and TRBJ2-7; TRBD1 agrees at 8 bases. Trimming cost V 4 bases and J 4 bases; bases outside gene matches: 10. The CDR3 length is 15 residues. Germline assignment: CDR1 SGHRS and CDR2 YFSETQ. The chain's CDR3 is CASSQTPGQVYEQYF. The CDR3 region has the DNA TGCGCCAGCAGCCAGACACCGGGACAGGTGTACGAGCAGTACTTC.

This rearrangement joins TRBV18 to TRBJ2-7; possibly TRBD2 for D (6 bases). Between the trimmed V and J ends, which lost 6 bases and 4 bases, there was a span of 19 bases. CDR3 length equals 15 residues. Germline V gives CDR1 KGHSH, CDR2 LQKENI. This CDR3 is CASSPTSGPFYEQYF. The DNA for the CDR3 is TGTGCCAGCTCTCCGACTAGTGGGCCGTTTTACGAGCAGTACTTC.

This chain connects TRBV29-1 to TRBJ2-2; tentatively, D is TRBD2 (5 bases). Trimming shortened V by 3 bases and J by 8 bases, and 10 bases separated the two germline ends. CDR1 is SQVTM, CDR2 ANQGSEA, per germline. This CDR3 is 12 amino acids long. In nucleotides, the CDR3 is TGCAGCGTTGAGAGGGTTGGTGGGGAGCTGTTTTTT. As protein: CSVERVGGELFF.

The rearrangement uses TRBV28 and TRBJ2-3; D is unresolved. Germline CDR1 and CDR2: MDHEN and SYDVKM. The CDR3 extends over 14 amino acids. V was clipped by 6 bases and J by 8 bases, with 18 bases between them. This CDR3 reads CASRFLGSPGTQYF. For the CDR3, the DNA is TGTGCCAGCAGATTCCTCGGCTCGCCCGGTACGCAGTATTTT.

CDR3 sequence: CASSLVQWAGANVLTF. The CDR3 bases are TGTGCCAGCAGCTTAGTGCAATGGGCCGGGGCCAACGTCCTGACTTTC. The chain uses TRBV7-2 and TRBJ2-6; no firm D call. This CDR3 spans 16 amino acids. Trimming stripped 1 base from V and 4 bases from J, with 11 bases between. Germline V gene data show CDR1 as SGHTA and CDR2 as FQGNSA.

This clonotype showed up many times. The chain joins TRBV7-6 to TRBJ2-1; 7 bases line up with TRBD2. Unmatched junction bases numbered 4, after V lost 1 base and J lost 1 base. This CDR3 contains 16 residues. Per the germline V gene, CDR1 is SGHVS and CDR2 is FNYEAQ. CDR3: CASSLGSSGSYNEQFF. CDR3 DNA: TGTGCCAGCAGCTTAGGTTCTAGCGGTTCCTACAATGAGCAGTTCTTC.

In this sample, this clonotype turned up many times. The chain couples TRBV4-3 to TRBJ2-2; D unclear. Looked up from germline, CDR1 is LGHNA and CDR2 is YSLEER. CDR3 length: 15 amino acids. The V end lost 3 bases, the J end lost 0 bases, and 8 bases lay between the germline ends. CDR3 amino acids: CASSQSGSNTGELFF. CDR3 in DNA: TGCGCCAGCAGCCAGTCAGGTTCGAACACCGGGGAGCTGTTTTTT.